This entry is about one TCR beta chain. CDR1 and CDR2 (germline): SGDLS, YYNGEE. The CDR3 is made up of 14 amino acids. The ends lost 4 bases at V and 4 bases at J; junction bases unmatched: 3. The data derive from a study of blood T cell repertoires in COVID-19. Study-level background: Samples came from the United States, Italy and Spain, spanning acute and convalescent COVID-19. PBMCs, B-cell-depleted T cells, or T cells were the source of the cDNA or gDNA that made up the material.

In the original analysis: Cell counts per sample came from amplifying reference gene primers. The table came from immunoSEQ multiplex PCR; TCRdb's copy has only in-frame clones and leaves some out. That table is the source of V, J and clone size, and D and trimming were worked out from the DNA. Of about 65,000 clones listed, around four fifths are singletons. The sample comprised peripheral blood. This sequence joins TRBV9 and TRBJ1-5, with 9 bases aligning to TRBD1. The source is a man older than 75 with acute or convalescent COVID-19. CDR3 nucleotides: TGTGCCAGCAGCCTTGGGACAGGGAATCAGCCCCAGCATTTT. Translation: CASSLGTGNQPQHF.